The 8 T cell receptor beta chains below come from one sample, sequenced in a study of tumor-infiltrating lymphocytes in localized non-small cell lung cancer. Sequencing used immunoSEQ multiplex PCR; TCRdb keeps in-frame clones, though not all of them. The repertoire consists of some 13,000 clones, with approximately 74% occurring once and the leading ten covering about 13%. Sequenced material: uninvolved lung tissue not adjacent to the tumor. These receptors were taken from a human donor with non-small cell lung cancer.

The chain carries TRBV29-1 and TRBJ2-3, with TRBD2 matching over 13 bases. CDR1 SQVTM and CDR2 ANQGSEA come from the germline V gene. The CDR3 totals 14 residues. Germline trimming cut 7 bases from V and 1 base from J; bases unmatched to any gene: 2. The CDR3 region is CSAGLAGGTDTQYF. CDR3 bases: TGCAGCGCTGGACTAGCGGGGGGCACAGATACGCAGTATTTT.

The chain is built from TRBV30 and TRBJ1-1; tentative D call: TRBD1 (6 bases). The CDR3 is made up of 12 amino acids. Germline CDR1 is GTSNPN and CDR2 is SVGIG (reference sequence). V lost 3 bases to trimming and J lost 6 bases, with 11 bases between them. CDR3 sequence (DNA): TGTGCCTGGAGCACAGGGAGCGCTGAAGCTTTCTTT. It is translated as CAWSTGSAEAFF.

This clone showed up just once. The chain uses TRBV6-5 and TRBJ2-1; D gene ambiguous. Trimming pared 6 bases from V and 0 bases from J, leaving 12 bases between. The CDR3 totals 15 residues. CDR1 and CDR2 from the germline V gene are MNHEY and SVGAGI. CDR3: CASSFDGSSYNEQFF. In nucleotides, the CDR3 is TGTGCCAGCAGCTTTGACGGAAGCTCCTACAATGAGCAGTTCTTC.

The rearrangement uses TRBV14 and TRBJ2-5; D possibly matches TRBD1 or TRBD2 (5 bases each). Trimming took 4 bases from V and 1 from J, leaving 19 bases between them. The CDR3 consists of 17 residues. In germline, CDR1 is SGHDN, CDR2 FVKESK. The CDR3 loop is CASSRGELRGAQETQYF. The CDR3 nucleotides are TGTGCCAGCAGCCGAGGGGAGCTTCGGGGTGCCCAAGAGACCCAGTACTTC.

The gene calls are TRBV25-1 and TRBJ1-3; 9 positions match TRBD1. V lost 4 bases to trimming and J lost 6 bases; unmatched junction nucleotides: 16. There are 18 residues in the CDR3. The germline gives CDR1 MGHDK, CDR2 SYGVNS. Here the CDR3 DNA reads TGTGCCAGCAGTGGTACTACCGGGACAGGGTTTAGTGCAAACACCATATATTTT. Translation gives CASSGTTGTGFSANTIYF.

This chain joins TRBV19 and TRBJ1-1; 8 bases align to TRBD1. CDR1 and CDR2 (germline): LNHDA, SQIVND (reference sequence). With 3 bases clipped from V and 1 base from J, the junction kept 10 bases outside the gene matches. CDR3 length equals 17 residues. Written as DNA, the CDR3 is TGTGCCAGTAGTATTCGAGGACAGGGCCGGGGGAACACTGAAGCTTTCTTT. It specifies CASSIRGQGRGNTEAFF.

In DNA form, the CDR3 reads TGCAGCGCCCGACAGGGGAGGCGCACAGATACGCAGTATTTT. Translation: CSARQGRRTDTQYF. The chain carries TRBV29-1 and TRBJ2-3; 8 bases fit TRBD1. V gave up 7 bases and J gave up 1 base; unmatched junction bases: 7. Germline V CDR1 and CDR2: SQVTM, ANQGSEA. The CDR3 is made up of 14 amino acids.

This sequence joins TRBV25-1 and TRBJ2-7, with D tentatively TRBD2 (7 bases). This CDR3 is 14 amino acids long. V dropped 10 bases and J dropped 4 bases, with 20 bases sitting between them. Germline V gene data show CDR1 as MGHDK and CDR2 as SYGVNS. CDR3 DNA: TGTGCCACCCGGGGGGCCCGGAGGGGGTACGAGCAGTACTTC. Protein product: CATRGARRGYEQYF.